The 28 T cell receptor beta chains below all came from one sample that was sequenced in a study of blood T cell repertoires in COVID-19. Profiling relied on immunoSEQ multiplex PCR, and the TCRdb table lists in-frame clones only, not all of them. The data contain fewer than 200,000 clones, roughly 87% of them singletons. Input material: peripheral blood. These receptor sequences come from a woman aged 55-69 years who had recovered from COVID-19.

This rearrangement joins TRBV4-2 to TRBJ1-1; tentatively, D is TRBD1 (6 bases). CDR1 LGHNA and CDR2 YNFKEQ come from the germline V gene. Trimming shortened V by 8 bases and J by 2 bases, and 12 bases separated the two germline ends. This CDR3 comprises 13 residues. The CDR3 reads CASGGPGNTEAFF. DNA for the CDR3: TGTGCCAGCGGGGGCCCAGGTAACACTGAAGCTTTCTTT.

This clone was detected only a few times. The chain links TRBV19 to TRBJ1-5, with 8 nucleotides matching TRBD1. This CDR3 is 15 amino acids long. Germline values: CDR1 LNHDA, CDR2 SQIVND (reference sequence). Trimming removed 5 bases from V and 7 bases from J; junction bases left unmatched: 10. This CDR3 reads CASSDSWTGSQPQHF. In nucleotides, the CDR3 is TGTGCCAGTAGTGATTCGTGGACAGGGTCCCAGCCCCAGCATTTT.

The rearrangement links TRBV4-2 to TRBJ2-5; TRBD2 aligns across 9 bases. Germline CDR1 is LGHNA and CDR2 is YNFKEQ. CDR3 length: 14 residues. J lost 4 bases, V lost 5 bases, and 5 bases had no gene match. The CDR3 sequence: CASSTGLAGETQYF. In DNA form, the CDR3 reads TGTGCCAGCAGCACGGGACTAGCTGGAGAGACCCAGTACTTC.

The CDR3 loop is CASSSWGRSDTQYF. The DNA for the CDR3 is TGTGCCAGCAGCTCTTGGGGGCGATCAGATACGCAGTATTTT. The V call is TRBV7-9, the J call TRBJ2-3; possible D gene TRBD1, 6 bases. The CDR3 consists of 14 residues. CDR1 and CDR2 from the germline V gene are SEHNR and FQNEAQ (reference sequence). The germline V and J ends were trimmed by 4 bases and 4 bases, with 12 bases remaining between them.

The DNA of the CDR3 is TGTGCCAGCAGTGCGCAAGGGGGCTCGGATGAAAAACTGTTTTTT. Residues: CASSAQGGSDEKLFF. This rearrangement joins TRBV2 to TRBJ1-4; the match to TRBD1 covers 7 bases. CDR1 is SNHLY, CDR2 FYNNEI, per germline. This CDR3 has 15 residues. Trimming removed 4 bases from V and 6 bases from J; junction bases left unmatched: 8.

This sequence joins TRBV28 and TRBJ1-4; 12 positions match TRBD1. CDR1 MDHEN and CDR2 SYDVKM come from the germline V gene. V shed 10 bases, J shed 8 bases, and the junction held 8 bases outside the gene matches. The CDR3 is made up of 14 amino acids. The CDR3 nucleotides are TGTGCCACCTTTACCGGGACAGGGGGCGAAAAACTGTTTTTT. Its protein is CATFTGTGGEKLFF.

The genes are TRBV28 and TRBJ2-1, with TRBD2 matching 13 bases. The CDR3 loop spans 15 amino acids. Unmatched junction bases numbered 6, after V lost 5 bases and J lost 8 bases. Germline loops: CDR1 MDHEN, CDR2 SYDVKM. CDR3 sequence: CASSSTSGGAYEQFF. In DNA form, the CDR3 reads TGTGCCAGCAGTAGCACTAGCGGGGGGGCTTATGAGCAGTTCTTC.

The chain carries TRBV28 and TRBJ1-1; D call uncertain. With 6 bases removed from V and 4 bases from J, the gap between germline ends came to 15 bases. The CDR3 consists of 14 residues. Per germline, CDR1 MDHEN and CDR2 SYDVKM. The CDR3 loop is CASSPRLTGTEAFF. The CDR3 region has the DNA TGTGCCAGCAGCCCCAGATTAACGGGCACTGAAGCTTTCTTT.

V usage is TRBV5-4 and J usage is TRBJ1-5, with a weak D call TRBD1 (6 bases). The CDR3 totals 16 residues. CDR1 and CDR2 from the germline V gene are SGHNT and YYREEE (reference sequence). Trimming removed 3 bases at V and 1 base at J, with 14 bases between. The CDR3 reads CASSSGGGASNQPQHF. Written as DNA, the CDR3 is TGTGCCAGCAGCTCCGGTGGGGGGGCGAGCAATCAGCCCCAGCATTTT. The complete variable domain, with remaining parts taken from reference TRBV5-4 and TRBJ1-5, reads ETGVTQSPTHLIKTRGQQVTLRCSSQSGHNTVSWYQQALGQGPQFIFQYYREEENGRGNFPPRFSGLQFPNYSSELNVNALELDDSALYLCASSSGGGASNQPQHFGDGTRLSIL.

The V gene is TRBV5-6, the J gene TRBJ1-1, with 7 bases lining up with TRBD1. The CDR3 has 14 amino acids. The V gene end was trimmed by 4 bases and the J gene end by 7 bases; junction bases not matched to a gene: 10. Per the germline V gene, CDR1 is SGHDT and CDR2 is YYEEEE. The CDR3 sequence: CASSPQGVGSEAFF. The CDR3 coding sequence is TGTGCCAGCAGCCCCCAGGGGGTTGGCAGTGAAGCTTTCTTT. Variable domain in full (rest from reference TRBV5-6 and TRBJ1-1): DAGVTQSPTHLIKTRGQQVTLRCSPKSGHDTVSWYQQALGQGPQFIFQYYEEEERQRGNFPDRFSGHQFPNYSSELNVNALLLGDSALYLCASSPQGVGSEAFFGQGTRLTVV.

The V call is TRBV6-1, the J call TRBJ2-2; no firm D call. CDR1 is MNHNS, CDR2 SASEGT, per germline. Trimming removed 2 bases from V and 4 bases from J, with 11 bases in between. The CDR3 contains 15 residues. CDR3 in amino acids: CASSERSTLTGELFF. The CDR3 DNA sequence: TGTGCCAGCAGTGAAAGGAGCACCCTCACCGGGGAGCTGTTTTTT.

About this clone itself: One end of the junction fails to match germline, which may point to a read error. The chain recombines TRBV5-1 with TRBJ2-6; TRBD1 is a possible D gene (5 bases). The CDR3 loop spans 14 amino acids. Germline assignment: CDR1 SGHRS and CDR2 YFSETQ. CDR3 in DNA: TGCGCCAGCAGCTTGACAGGTGGGACCAACGTCCTGACTTTC. Protein product: CASSLTGGTNVLTF.

The J gene is TRBJ2-7, the V gene TRBV5-1, with 8 bases fitting TRBD1. CDR3 length: 14 amino acids. Trimming took 1 base from V and 5 from J; bases not matched to a gene: 5. Germline-derived CDR1 and CDR2 are SGHRS and YFSETQ. The CDR3 coding sequence is TGCGCCAGCAGCTTGTTGGACAGGGACGACGAGCAGTACTTC. This sequence encodes CASSLLDRDDEQYF.

This clone turned up a few times. This rearrangement joins TRBV19 to TRBJ1-5; TRBD1 matches at 7 bases. V lost 6 bases, J lost 9 bases, and 17 bases stayed unmatched. The CDR3 runs 16 residues. The germline gives CDR1 LNHDA, CDR2 SQIVND (reference sequence). In DNA, the CDR3 is TGTGCCAGTAGGGATCCGGGACAGACGCTGGTGAGGCCCCAGCATTTT. It yields the protein CASRDPGQTLVRPQHF. Filled out from reference TRBV19 and TRBJ1-5, the complete variable domain reads DGGITQSPKYLFRKEGQNVTLSCEQNLNHDAMYWYRQDPGQGLRLIYYSQIVNDFQKGDIAEGYSVSREKKESFPLTVTSAQKNPTAFYLCASRDPGQTLVRPQHFGDGTRLSIL.

The chain uses TRBV15 and TRBJ2-7, with D maybe TRBD1 (5 bases). V lost 0 bases, J lost 5 bases, and 8 bases lay in between. The CDR3 contains 13 residues. Germline values: CDR1 LNHNV, CDR2 YYDKDF (reference sequence). The CDR3 sequence: CATSRDFRDEQYF. DNA for the CDR3: TGTGCCACCAGCAGAGATTTCAGGGACGAGCAGTACTTC.

The chain couples TRBV2 to TRBJ2-5; unclear D gene. Trimming pared 8 bases from V and 0 bases from J, leaving 4 bases between. Looked up from germline, CDR1 is SNHLY and CDR2 is FYNNEI. The CDR3 contains 11 residues. As DNA, the CDR3 is TGTGCCAGCCTGTACCAAGAGACCCAGTACTTC. Its translation is CASLYQETQYF.

The rearrangement links TRBV28 to TRBJ1-5, with 8 bases lining up with TRBD1. CDR3 size: 15 residues. The V gene end was trimmed by 5 bases and the J gene end by 2 bases; junction bases not matched to a gene: 5. Germline CDR1 MDHEN, CDR2 SYDVKM. Written as DNA, the CDR3 is TGTGCCAGCAGTATCCCACAGGGGGGCAATCAGCCCCAGCATTTT. Amino acids: CASSIPQGGNQPQHF.

The J gene is TRBJ2-2, the V gene TRBV5-1; 9 bases agree with TRBD2. In germline, CDR1 is SGHRS, CDR2 YFSETQ. After removal of 1 base from V and 3 bases from J, the junction contained 4 bases not matched to a gene. The CDR3 covers 16 residues. CDR3 loop: CASSLQASGDTGELFF. The CDR3 bases are TGCGCCAGCAGCTTGCAGGCTAGCGGGGACACCGGGGAGCTGTTTTTT.

The chain employs TRBV13 and TRBJ1-5, with 8 bases lining up with TRBD1. The trim removed 5 bases at V and 2 bases at J, leaving 5 bases unmatched. From germline, CDR1 is PRHDT and CDR2 FYEKMQ (reference sequence). This CDR3 contains 15 residues. The CDR3 spells CASSKQGGRNQPQHF. The CDR3 nucleotides are TGTGCCAGCAGCAAACAGGGGGGCCGCAATCAGCCCCAGCATTTT.

This chain uses TRBV11-3 with TRBJ2-1; the D is unclear. Trimming shortened V by 4 bases and J by 3 bases, and 13 bases separated the two germline ends. The CDR3 is 15 amino acids. Germline values: CDR1 SGHNT, CDR2 YENEEA. The CDR3, as DNA: TGTGCCAGCAGCTACGCCGTGACAAACTACAATGAGCAGTTCTTC. Protein: CASSYAVTNYNEQFF.

This sequence joins TRBV5-6 and TRBJ2-5, with a possible D match to TRBD2 (7 bases). Trimming shortened V by 4 bases and J by 5 bases, and 12 bases separated the two germline ends. CDR1 and CDR2 from the germline V gene are SGHDT and YYEEEE. This CDR3 has 13 amino acids. CDR3 sequence: CASSGGAEETQYF. CDR3 bases: TGTGCCAGCAGCGGGGGGGCCGAGGAGACCCAGTACTTC.

This clone was counted between two and nine times. The chain links TRBV18 to TRBJ1-3; the D gene is possibly TRBD1 (6 bases). Germline V lookup: CDR1 KGHSH, CDR2 LQKENI. V was pared by 2 bases and J by 2 bases, with 13 bases between. The CDR3 is 16 amino acids. CDR3 in amino acids: CASSPDRNIAGNTIYF. CDR3 coding DNA: TGTGCCAGCTCACCAGACAGGAATATAGCTGGAAACACCATATATTTT.

The DNA of the CDR3 is TGTGCCAGCAGCCCCGTGGCGGGGGAGTTCACAGATACGCAGTATTTT. Its translation: CASSPVAGEFTDTQYF. The V call is TRBV7-3, the J call TRBJ2-3; 7 positions match TRBD2. Germline assignment: CDR1 SGHTA and CDR2 FQGTGA. Trimming cost V 5 bases and J 2 bases; bases outside gene matches: 10. The CDR3 runs to 16 residues.

The CDR3 bases are TGTGCCAGCAGCCCCTGGGGGGGGCGAGAGAACACTGAAGCTTTCTTT. Amino acid sequence: CASSPWGGRENTEAFF. The genes are TRBV7-9 and TRBJ1-1; D might be TRBD1 (6 bases). V lost 5 bases and J 1 base, leaving 17 bases between the germline ends. Per germline, CDR1 SEHNR and CDR2 FQNEAQ (reference sequence). CDR3 length: 16 amino acids.

This chain joins TRBV7-3 and TRBJ2-5; 9 positions agree with TRBD2. Germline assignment: CDR1 SGHTA and CDR2 FQGTGA. This CDR3 is built from 15 residues. Trimming took 6 bases from V and 5 from J; bases not matched to a gene: 10. The CDR3 is CASSSGTSFGETQYF. CDR3 bases: TGTGCCAGCAGTTCGGGGACTAGCTTCGGGGAGACCCAGTACTTC.

The V gene is TRBV9, the J gene TRBJ2-3, with 10 bases that match TRBD2. There are 15 residues in the CDR3. The V and J ends lost 2 bases and 6 bases, in that order; junction bases with no gene match: 6. CDR1 is SGDLS, CDR2 YYNGEE, per germline. The CDR3 nucleotides are TGTGCCAGCAGCGTGAGCGGGGGGGCCGAGGATACGCAGTATTTT. It encodes CASSVSGGAEDTQYF.

The V and J genes are TRBV4-3 and TRBJ1-2, with TRBD1 matching 8 bases. The CDR3 has 16 residues. Germline V gives CDR1 LGHNA, CDR2 YSLEER. V lost 0 bases and J lost 4; bases outside the gene matches: 7. CDR3 nucleotides: TGCGCCAGCAGCCAAGATAGTGGACAGGGTGGCTATGGCTACACCTTC. Its protein is CASSQDSGQGGYGYTF.

The V and J genes are TRBV7-9 and TRBJ2-2; D is possibly TRBD1 (6 bases). This CDR3 comprises 13 residues. Trimming removed 2 bases from V and 7 bases from J, with 8 bases in between. CDR1 is SEHNR and CDR2 is FQNEAQ in the germline V gene (reference sequence). The CDR3 sequence is CASSLRDIGELFF. The CDR3 coding sequence is TGTGCCAGCAGCTTAAGGGACATCGGGGAGCTGTTTTTT.